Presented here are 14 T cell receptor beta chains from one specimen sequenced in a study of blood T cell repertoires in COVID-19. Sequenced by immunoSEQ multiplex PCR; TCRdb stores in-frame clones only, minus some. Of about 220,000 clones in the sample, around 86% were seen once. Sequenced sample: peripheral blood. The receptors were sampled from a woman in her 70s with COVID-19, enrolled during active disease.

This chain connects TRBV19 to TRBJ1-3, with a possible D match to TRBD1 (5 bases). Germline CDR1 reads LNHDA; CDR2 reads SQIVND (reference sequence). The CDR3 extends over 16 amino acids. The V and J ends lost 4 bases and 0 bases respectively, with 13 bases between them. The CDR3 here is CASSSSGPRSGNTIYF. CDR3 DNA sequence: TGTGCCAGTAGTAGTTCAGGGCCTCGCTCTGGAAACACCATATATTTT.

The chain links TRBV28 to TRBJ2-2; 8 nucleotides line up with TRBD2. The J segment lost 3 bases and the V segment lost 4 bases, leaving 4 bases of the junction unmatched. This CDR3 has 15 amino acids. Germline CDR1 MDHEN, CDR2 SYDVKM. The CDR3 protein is CASSSSGQYTGELFF. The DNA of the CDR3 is TGTGCCAGCAGTTCTAGCGGGCAATACACCGGGGAGCTGTTTTTT.

CDR3 bases: TGTGCCACCGGGGGGACGAACACCGGGGAGCTGTTTTTT. Its translation is CATGGTNTGELFF. This rearrangement joins TRBV24-1 to TRBJ2-2; maybe TRBD2 (6 bases). This CDR3 spans 13 amino acids. Trimming took off 9 bases at V and 0 bases at J, with 7 bases between the two ends. Germline-derived CDR1 and CDR2 are KGHDR and SFDVKD.

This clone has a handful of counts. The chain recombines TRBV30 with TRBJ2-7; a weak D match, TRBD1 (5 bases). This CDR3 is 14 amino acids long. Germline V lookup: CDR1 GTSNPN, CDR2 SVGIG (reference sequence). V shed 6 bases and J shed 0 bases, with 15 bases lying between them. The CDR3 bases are TGTGCCTGTAACCGGCAGGGAACCTCCTACGAGCAGTACTTC. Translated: CACNRQGTSYEQYF.

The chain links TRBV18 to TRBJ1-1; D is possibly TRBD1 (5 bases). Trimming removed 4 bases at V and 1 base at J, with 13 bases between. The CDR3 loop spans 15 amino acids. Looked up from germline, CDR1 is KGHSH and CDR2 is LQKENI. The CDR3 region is CASSRSGTKNTEAFF. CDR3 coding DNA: TGTGCCAGCTCACGTTCCGGGACTAAGAACACTGAAGCTTTCTTT.

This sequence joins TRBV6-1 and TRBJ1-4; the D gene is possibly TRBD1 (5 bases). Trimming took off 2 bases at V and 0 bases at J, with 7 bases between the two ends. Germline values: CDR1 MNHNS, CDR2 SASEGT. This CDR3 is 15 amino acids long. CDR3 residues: CASSEIGATNEKLFF. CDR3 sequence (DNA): TGTGCCAGCAGTGAAATAGGGGCAACTAATGAAAAACTGTTTTTT.

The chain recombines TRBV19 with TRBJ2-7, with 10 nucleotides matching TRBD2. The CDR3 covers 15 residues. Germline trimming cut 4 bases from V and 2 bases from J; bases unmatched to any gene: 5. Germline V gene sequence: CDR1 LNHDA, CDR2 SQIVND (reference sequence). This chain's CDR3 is CASSTLAGVPYEQYF. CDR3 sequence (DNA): TGTGCCAGTAGTACTCTAGCGGGAGTACCCTACGAGCAGTACTTC.

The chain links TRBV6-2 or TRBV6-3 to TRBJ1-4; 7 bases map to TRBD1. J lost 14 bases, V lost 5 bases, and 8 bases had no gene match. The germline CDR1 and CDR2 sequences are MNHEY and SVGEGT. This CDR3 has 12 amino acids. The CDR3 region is CASSRQGSKLFF. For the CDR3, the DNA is TGTGCCAGCAGTCGACAGGGTTCGAAGCTGTTTTTT.

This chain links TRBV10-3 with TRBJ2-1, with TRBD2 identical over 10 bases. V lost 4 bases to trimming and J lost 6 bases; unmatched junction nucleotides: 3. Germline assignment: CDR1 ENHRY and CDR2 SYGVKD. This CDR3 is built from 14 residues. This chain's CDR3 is CAISGTSGFNEQFF. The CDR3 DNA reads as TGTGCCATCAGTGGGACTAGCGGTTTCAATGAGCAGTTCTTC.

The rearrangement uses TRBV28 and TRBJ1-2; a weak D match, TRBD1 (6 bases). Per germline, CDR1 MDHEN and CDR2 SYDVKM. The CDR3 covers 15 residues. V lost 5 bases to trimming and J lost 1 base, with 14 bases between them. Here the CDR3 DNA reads TGTGCCAGCAGTCCCCCGACAGGAATTAACTATGGCTACACCTTC. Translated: CASSPPTGINYGYTF.

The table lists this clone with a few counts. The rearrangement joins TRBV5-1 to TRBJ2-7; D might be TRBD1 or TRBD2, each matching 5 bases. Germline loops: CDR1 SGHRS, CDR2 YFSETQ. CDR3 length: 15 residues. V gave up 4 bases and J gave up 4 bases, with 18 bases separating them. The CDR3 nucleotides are TGCGCCAGCAGCCTGGGGGTCGGAGCGTTGTACGAGCAGTACTTC. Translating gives CASSLGVGALYEQYF.

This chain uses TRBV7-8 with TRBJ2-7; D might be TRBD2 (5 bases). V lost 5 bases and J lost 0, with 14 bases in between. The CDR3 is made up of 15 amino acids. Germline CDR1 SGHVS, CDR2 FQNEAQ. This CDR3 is CASSRGSGLSYEQYF. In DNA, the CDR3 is TGTGCCAGCAGCCGGGGAAGCGGTCTCTCCTACGAGCAGTACTTC.

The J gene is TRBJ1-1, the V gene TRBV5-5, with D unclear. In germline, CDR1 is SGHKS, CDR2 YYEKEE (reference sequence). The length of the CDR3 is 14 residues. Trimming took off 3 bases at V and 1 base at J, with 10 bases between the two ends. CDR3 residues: CASSSVSRNTEAFF. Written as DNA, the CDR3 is TGTGCCAGCAGCTCCGTGTCCAGGAACACTGAAGCTTTCTTT. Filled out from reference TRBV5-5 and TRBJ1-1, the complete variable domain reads DAGVTQSPTHLIKTRGQQVTLRCSPISGHKSVSWYQQVLGQGPQFIFQYYEKEERGRGNFPDRFSARQFPNYSSELNVNALLLGDSALYLCASSSVSRNTEAFFGQGTRLTVV.

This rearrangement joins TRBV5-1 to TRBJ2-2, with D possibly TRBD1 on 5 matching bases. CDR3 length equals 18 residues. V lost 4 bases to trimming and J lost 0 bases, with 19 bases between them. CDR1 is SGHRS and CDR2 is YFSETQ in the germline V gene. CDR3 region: CASSLGLTPPANTGELFF. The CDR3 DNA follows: TGCGCCAGCAGCCTGGGGCTTACACCACCCGCGAACACCGGGGAGCTGTTTTTT.